Included here is one T cell receptor (beta chain) sequence, with context. Trimming pared 2 bases from V and 7 bases from J, leaving 12 bases between. This CDR3 has 14 amino acids. Germline loops: CDR1 ENHRY, CDR2 SYGVKD. Sequenced by immunoSEQ multiplex PCR; TCRdb stores in-frame clones only, minus some. The sample has under 110,000 clones, around nine tenths seen once. This sample was included in a study of control samples from healthy donors and cancer patients. This clonotype originated in a man under 40 in good health. Sequenced: blood. This chain connects TRBV10-3 to TRBJ2-1, with a tentative D call TRBD2 (6 bases). The CDR3 DNA reads TGTGCCATCAGTGAGCACCTCGGGGGTAATGAGCAGTTCTTC. It yields the protein CAISEHLGGNEQFF.